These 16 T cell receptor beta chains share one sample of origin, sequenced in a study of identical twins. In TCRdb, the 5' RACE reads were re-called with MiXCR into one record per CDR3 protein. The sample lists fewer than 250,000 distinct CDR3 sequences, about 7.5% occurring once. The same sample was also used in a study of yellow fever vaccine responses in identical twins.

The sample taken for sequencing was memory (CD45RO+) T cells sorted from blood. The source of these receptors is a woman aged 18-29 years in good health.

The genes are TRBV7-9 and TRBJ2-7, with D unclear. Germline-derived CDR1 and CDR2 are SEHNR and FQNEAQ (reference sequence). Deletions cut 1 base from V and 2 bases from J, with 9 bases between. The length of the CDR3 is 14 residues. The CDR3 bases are TGTGCCAGCAGCTTAGGGCAGAACCCCTACGAGCAGTACTTC. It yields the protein CASSLGQNPYEQYF.

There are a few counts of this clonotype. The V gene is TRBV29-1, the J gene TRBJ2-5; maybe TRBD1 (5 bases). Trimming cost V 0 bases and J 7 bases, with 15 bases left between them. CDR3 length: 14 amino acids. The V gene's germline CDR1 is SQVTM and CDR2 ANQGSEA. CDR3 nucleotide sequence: TGCAGCGTTGAAGAATCAGGGTTGCAGGGGACCCAGTACTTC. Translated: CSVEESGLQGTQYF.

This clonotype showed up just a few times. Here the CDR3 reads CASSTNQGAEQYF. CDR3 nucleotide sequence: TGTGCCAGTAGTACCAATCAGGGGGCCGAGCAGTACTTC. This chain links TRBV19 with TRBJ2-7, with TRBD1 matching over 8 bases. The CDR3 runs to 13 residues. Germline V gene data show CDR1 as LNHDA and CDR2 as SQIVND (reference sequence). The trim removed 4 bases at V and 6 bases at J, leaving 5 bases unmatched.

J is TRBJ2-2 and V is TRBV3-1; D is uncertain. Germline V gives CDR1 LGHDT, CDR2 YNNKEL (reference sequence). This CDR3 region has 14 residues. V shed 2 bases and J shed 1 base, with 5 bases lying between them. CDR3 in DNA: TGTGCCAGCAGCCAACTCCAGAACACCGGGGAGCTGTTTTTT. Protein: CASSQLQNTGELFF.

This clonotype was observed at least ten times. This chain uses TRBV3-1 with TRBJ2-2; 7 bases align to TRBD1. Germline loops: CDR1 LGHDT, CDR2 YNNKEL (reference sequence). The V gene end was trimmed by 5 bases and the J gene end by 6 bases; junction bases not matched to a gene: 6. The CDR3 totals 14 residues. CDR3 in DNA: TGTGCCAGCAGCGGACGACAGGGCGCCGGGGAGCTGTTTTTT. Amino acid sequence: CASSGRQGAGELFF.

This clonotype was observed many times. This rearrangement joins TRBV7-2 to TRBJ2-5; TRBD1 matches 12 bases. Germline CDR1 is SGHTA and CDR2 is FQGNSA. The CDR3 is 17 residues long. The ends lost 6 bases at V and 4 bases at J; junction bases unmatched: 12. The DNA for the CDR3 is TGTGCCAGCAGTCCAGTAACCGGGACAGGGGGCGGAGAGACCCAGTACTTC. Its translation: CASSPVTGTGGGETQYF.

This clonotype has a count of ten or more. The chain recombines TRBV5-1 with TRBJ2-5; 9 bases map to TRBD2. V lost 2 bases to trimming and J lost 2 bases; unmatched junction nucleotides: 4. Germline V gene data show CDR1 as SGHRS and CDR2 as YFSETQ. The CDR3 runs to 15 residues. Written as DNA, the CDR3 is TGCGCCAGCAGCTTTAGCGGGAGCGAACAAGAGACCCAGTACTTC. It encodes CASSFSGSEQETQYF. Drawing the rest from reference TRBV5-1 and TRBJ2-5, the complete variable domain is KAGVTQTPRYLIKTRGQQVTLSCSPISGHRSVSWYQQTPGQGLQFLFEYFSETQRNKGNFPGRFSGRQFSNSRSEMNVSTLELGDSALYLCASSFSGSEQETQYFGPGTRLLVL.

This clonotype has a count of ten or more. CDR3 in amino acids: CSVSSGQKSYTF. CDR3 sequence (DNA): TGCAGCGTTTCATCGGGACAGAAAAGCTACACCTTC. The V and J genes are TRBV29-1 and TRBJ1-2; TRBD1 agrees at 7 bases. J was trimmed by 9 bases and V by 5 bases; bases with no gene match: 9. Per germline, CDR1 SQVTM and CDR2 ANQGSEA. This CDR3 has 12 amino acids.

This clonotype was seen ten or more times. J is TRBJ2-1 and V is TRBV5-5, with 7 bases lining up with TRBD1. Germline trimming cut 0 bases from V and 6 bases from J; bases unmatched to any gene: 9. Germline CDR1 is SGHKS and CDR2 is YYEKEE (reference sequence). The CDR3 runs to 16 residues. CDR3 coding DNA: TGTGCCAGCAGCTTGGCCGGGACAGTCCTCTCCAATGAGCAGTTCTTC. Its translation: CASSLAGTVLSNEQFF.

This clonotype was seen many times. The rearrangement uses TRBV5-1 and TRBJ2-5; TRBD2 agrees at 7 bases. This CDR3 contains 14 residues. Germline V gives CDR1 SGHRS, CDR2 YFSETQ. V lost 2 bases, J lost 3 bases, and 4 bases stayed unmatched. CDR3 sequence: CASSFSSGEETQYF. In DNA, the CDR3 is TGCGCCAGCAGCTTCTCGAGCGGGGAAGAGACCCAGTACTTC.

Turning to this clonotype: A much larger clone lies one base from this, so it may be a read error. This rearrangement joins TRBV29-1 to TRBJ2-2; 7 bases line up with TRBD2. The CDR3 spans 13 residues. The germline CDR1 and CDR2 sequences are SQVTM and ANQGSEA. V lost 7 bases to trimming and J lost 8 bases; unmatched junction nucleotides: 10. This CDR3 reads CSGTGLLRGELFF. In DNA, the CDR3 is TGCAGCGGGACGGGACTATTAAGGGGGGAGCTGTTTTTT.

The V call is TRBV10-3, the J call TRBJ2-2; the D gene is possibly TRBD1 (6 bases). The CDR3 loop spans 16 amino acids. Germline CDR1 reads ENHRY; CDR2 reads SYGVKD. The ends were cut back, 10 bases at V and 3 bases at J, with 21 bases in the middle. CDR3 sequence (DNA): TGTGCCACCAAGAATTCAAGGGGACAAGACACCGGGGAGCTGTTTTTT. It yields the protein CATKNSRGQDTGELFF.

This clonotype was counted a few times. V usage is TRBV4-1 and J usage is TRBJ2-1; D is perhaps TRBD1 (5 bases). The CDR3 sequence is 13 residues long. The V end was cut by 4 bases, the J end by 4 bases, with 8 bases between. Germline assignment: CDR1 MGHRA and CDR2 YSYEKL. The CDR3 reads CASSPRQYNEQFF. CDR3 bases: TGCGCCAGCAGCCCTAGACAGTACAATGAGCAGTTCTTC.

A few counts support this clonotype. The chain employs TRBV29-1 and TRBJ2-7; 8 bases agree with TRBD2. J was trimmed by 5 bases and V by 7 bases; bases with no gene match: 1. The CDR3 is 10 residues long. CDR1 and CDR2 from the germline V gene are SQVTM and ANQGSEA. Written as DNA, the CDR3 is TGCAGCGCCGGGAGGGACGAGCAGTACTTC. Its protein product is CSAGRDEQYF.

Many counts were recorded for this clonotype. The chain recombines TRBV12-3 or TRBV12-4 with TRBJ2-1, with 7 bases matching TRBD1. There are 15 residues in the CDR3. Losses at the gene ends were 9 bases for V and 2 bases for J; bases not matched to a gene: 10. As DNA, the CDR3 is TGTGCCAGTCTACTTGGGCAGGGGGCCTACAATGAGCAGTTCTTC. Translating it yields CASLLGQGAYNEQFF.

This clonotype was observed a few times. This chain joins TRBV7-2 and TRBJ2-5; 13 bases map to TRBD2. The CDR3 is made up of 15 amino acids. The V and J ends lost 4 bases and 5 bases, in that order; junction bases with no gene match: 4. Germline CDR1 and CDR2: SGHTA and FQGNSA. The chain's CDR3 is CASSSGLAGRETQYF. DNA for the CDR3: TGTGCCAGCAGCTCGGGACTAGCGGGACGCGAGACCCAGTACTTC.